One sample yielded the 14 T cell receptor beta chains listed below, sequenced in a study of blood T cell repertoires in COVID-19. Some clones are missing from TCRdb's copy, which holds only in-frame ones; the method was immunoSEQ multiplex PCR. The sample includes approximately 170,000 clones, around 86% of them seen just once. The sample comprised peripheral blood. These receptor sequences come from an older man who had recovered from COVID-19.

This chain connects TRBV6-5 to TRBJ1-1, with D uncertain. The CDR3 is 12 amino acids. V was shortened by 7 bases and J by 8 bases, with 14 bases between the two germline ends. Germline V gene sequence: CDR1 MNHEY, CDR2 SVGAGI. The chain's CDR3 is CASIAGTKEAFF. DNA of the CDR3: TGTGCCAGCATCGCAGGCACCAAGGAAGCTTTCTTT.

This rearrangement joins TRBV7-2 to TRBJ2-1; the D gene is possibly TRBD1 (6 bases). V shed 2 bases and J shed 4 bases, with 12 bases lying between them. Germline CDR1 and CDR2: SGHTA and FQGNSA. The CDR3 has 15 amino acids. CDR3 coding DNA: TGTGCCAGCAGCTTATCCGGGACAATTTACAATGAGCAGTTCTTC. Translated: CASSLSGTIYNEQFF.

This rearrangement joins TRBV7-9 to TRBJ2-3; 11 bases agree with TRBD2. The CDR3 extends over 16 amino acids. J lost 2 bases, V lost 6 bases, and 7 bases had no gene match. CDR1 and CDR2 from the germline V gene are SEHNR and FQNEAQ (reference sequence). CDR3 loop: CASSLGTSGFTDTQYF. In DNA, the CDR3 is TGTGCCAGCAGTCTTGGGACTAGCGGTTTCACAGATACGCAGTATTTT.

This clone was counted between two and nine times. CDR3 sequence: CASSSYEQYF. The CDR3 DNA follows: TGTGCCAGCAGCTCATACGAGCAGTACTTC. The genes are TRBV7-2 and TRBJ2-7; no definite D call. V lost 4 bases and J 4 bases, leaving 2 bases between the germline ends. The CDR3 is 10 amino acids. The V gene's germline CDR1 is SGHTA and CDR2 FQGNSA.

V and J are TRBV7-9 and TRBJ1-6, with D possibly being TRBD1 (6 bases). The V end was cut by 5 bases, the J end by 7 bases, with 18 bases between. This CDR3 is 16 amino acids long. Germline assignment: CDR1 SEHNR and CDR2 FQNEAQ (reference sequence). CDR3 bases: TGTGCCAGCAGCCCTCGGGACGAGGGGGAAAATTCACCCCTCCACTTT. This translates into CASSPRDEGENSPLHF.

The chain combines TRBV5-1 with TRBJ2-5; 9 bases map to TRBD2. V lost 3 bases to trimming and J lost 2 bases; unmatched junction nucleotides: 2. This CDR3 contains 14 residues. Germline V gene sequence: CDR1 SGHRS, CDR2 YFSETQ. DNA of the CDR3: TGCGCCAGCAGCTCTCTAGCGGGACAAGAGACCCAGTACTTC. The encoded protein is CASSSLAGQETQYF.

This chain links TRBV2 with TRBJ2-5; possibly TRBD2 for D (5 bases). The germline CDR1 and CDR2 sequences are SNHLY and FYNNEI. V was clipped by 8 bases and J by 5 bases, with 9 bases between them. The CDR3 runs 11 residues. This chain's CDR3 is CASAGGETQYF. In nucleotides, the CDR3 is TGTGCCAGCGCGGGTGGGGAGACCCAGTACTTC.

This clone was seen a few times. The CDR3 reads CASSPRTGSSYEQYF. CDR3 nucleotides: TGTGCCAGCTCACCGAGGACAGGGAGCTCCTACGAGCAGTACTTC. The chain combines TRBV18 with TRBJ2-7, with 8 bases identical to TRBD1. V was clipped by 3 bases and J by 0 bases; unmatched bases: 4. Germline lookup yields CDR1 KGHSH and CDR2 LQKENI. The CDR3 has 15 amino acids.

V is TRBV29-1 and J is TRBJ1-5; D is undetermined. V lost 4 bases and J lost 5, with 15 bases in between. The CDR3 length is 14 residues. Looked up from germline, CDR1 is SQVTM and CDR2 is ANQGSEA. In DNA, the CDR3 is TGCAGCGTTGCGCTCACAGACCCCGATCAGCCCCAGCATTTT. It encodes CSVALTDPDQPQHF.

V gene TRBV5-4 combines with J gene TRBJ2-7, with 9 bases identical to TRBD2. In germline, CDR1 is SGHNT, CDR2 YYREEE (reference sequence). J was trimmed by 4 bases and V by 0 bases; bases with no gene match: 2. This CDR3 has 14 residues. The CDR3 coding sequence is TGTGCCAGCAGCTTGGGGACTAGCGAGTACGAGCAGTACTTC. This translates into CASSLGTSEYEQYF.

DNA of the CDR3: TGTGCCAGCAGAACGACAAACTATGGCTACACCTTC. It yields the protein CASRTTNYGYTF. The rearrangement uses TRBV6-5 and TRBJ1-2; D is uncertain. The ends were cut back, 6 bases at V and 2 bases at J, with 7 bases in the middle. Germline V gene lookup returns CDR1 MNHEY and CDR2 SVGAGI. The CDR3 extends over 12 amino acids.

CDR3 sequence reads: CASSQGLAGSQETQYF. The CDR3 bases are TGTGCCAGCAGCCAAGGGTTAGCGGGGAGCCAAGAGACCCAGTACTTC. The chain is built from TRBV3-1 (or the pseudogene TRBV3-2) and TRBJ2-5; 8 nucleotides align to TRBD2. The germline V gene encodes CDR1 LGHDT and CDR2 YNNKEL (reference sequence). V lost 1 base to trimming and J lost 1 base; unmatched junction nucleotides: 5. This CDR3 has 16 amino acids.

This clone was counted ten times or more. V and J are TRBV7-9 and TRBJ2-7, with D possibly TRBD2 on 6 matching bases. Per germline, CDR1 SEHNR and CDR2 FQNEAQ (reference sequence). The CDR3 totals 12 residues. Trimming took off 6 bases at V and 6 bases at J, with 12 bases between the two ends. CDR3 nucleotide sequence: TGTGCCAGCAGTTTCCTGGAGGGCGAGCAGTACTTC. Its translation is CASSFLEGEQYF.

The rearrangement joins TRBV5-1 to TRBJ2-7, with 7 nucleotides matching TRBD2. There are 15 residues in the CDR3. Germline V gene data show CDR1 as SGHRS and CDR2 as YFSETQ. The V segment lost 0 bases and the J segment 1 base; nucleotides outside the gene matches: 4. CDR3 DNA sequence: TGCGCCAGCAGCTTGGGGGCTAGCGGATCCTACGAGCAGTACTTC. Translated, it gives CASSLGASGSYEQYF.